The 16 T cell receptor beta chains reported below all come from one sample, sequenced in a study of blood T cells in healthy people across ages (dated by TCRdb to about 2015). Library preparation used 5' RACE. The instrument given in TCRdb is Illumina HiSeq 2500. A second PCR of roughly 6 to 11 cycles was run with a J-beta primer mix and a sample-barcoded 5' primer. Through fastp at Q25 and MiXCR, TCRdb rebuilt clones from the public reads, retaining in-frame beta chains. When rows share a CDR3 protein, they turn into one entry using the most common DNA and genes. The table for this sample lists more than 1,400,000 distinct CDR3 sequences; 42% of them were counted only once. The leading ten clones occupy under 8% of the sample. Sequencing was performed on blood. The receptors stem from a woman younger than 30 in good health.

Many counts were recorded for this clonotype. The chain uses TRBV27 and TRBJ1-5; D is uncertain. The CDR3 is made up of 12 amino acids. The V end lost 6 bases, the J end lost 5 bases, and 8 bases lay between the germline ends. Germline V gene sequence: CDR1 MNHEY, CDR2 SMNVEV (reference sequence). The CDR3 loop reads CASSPGYQPQHF. The CDR3 region has the DNA TGTGCCAGCAGCCCTGGTTATCAGCCCCAGCATTTT.

The genes are TRBV2 and TRBJ2-1; D not resolved. V lost 1 base, J lost 9 bases, and 10 bases lay in between. CDR1 is SNHLY, CDR2 FYNNEI, per germline. The CDR3 extends over 13 amino acids. CDR3 in DNA: TGTGCCAGCAGTGAAGATTGGAAGGGTGAGCAGTTCTTC. It yields the protein CASSEDWKGEQFF. Based on the CDR3 plus reference TRBV2 and TRBJ2-1, the full variable domain is EPEVTQTPSHQVTQMGQEVILRCVPISNHLYFYWYRQILGQKVEFLVSFYNNEISEKSEIFDDQFSVERPDGSNFTLKIRSTKLEDSAMYFCASSEDWKGEQFFGPGTRLTVL.

Points on this clonotype: Without the conserved terminal phenylalanine or tryptophan, this CDR3 likely stems from a read error. The rearrangement links TRBV20-1 to TRBJ2-3, with 7 nucleotides matching TRBD2. The V segment lost 0 bases and the J segment 6 bases; nucleotides outside the gene matches: 15. CDR1 is DFQATT, CDR2 SNEGSKA, per germline (reference sequence). The CDR3 consists of 17 residues. The DNA of the CDR3 is TGCAGTGCTAGAGATGACGCGAAAGCGGGACCTTTGGATACGCAGTATGTT. Its protein product is CSARDDAKAGPLDTQYV.

This clonotype was detected once. Being one base from a much bigger clone, this may be a read error. CDR3 residues: CSAKSAGTRPTDTQYF. CDR3 nucleotides: TGCAGTGCCAAATCGGCCGGGACAAGGCCCACAGATACGCAGTATTTT. The rearrangement joins TRBV20-1 to TRBJ2-3; D is perhaps TRBD1 (6 bases). In germline, CDR1 is DFQATT, CDR2 SNEGSKA (reference sequence). There are 16 residues in the CDR3. Trimming left V 6 bases short and J 2 bases short, with 21 bases between.

This clonotype showed up just a few times. The rearrangement joins TRBV4-1 to TRBJ2-7, with 9 bases lining up with TRBD2. Germline-derived CDR1 and CDR2 are MGHRA and YSYEKL. This CDR3 is 15 amino acids long. V lost 2 bases and J lost 0; bases outside the gene matches: 2. The CDR3 region is CASSQYSGSSYEQYF. CDR3 nucleotides: TGCGCCAGCAGCCAATATAGCGGGAGCTCCTACGAGCAGTACTTC.

The chain carries TRBV11-2 and TRBJ2-1; 9 positions agree with TRBD2. The CDR3 length is 15 residues. Per germline, CDR1 SGHAT and CDR2 FQNNGV. V shed 3 bases and J 10 bases; nucleotides not matched to a gene: 10. The CDR3 sequence is CASSFGLAGEGEQFF. CDR3 DNA: TGTGCCAGCAGCTTTGGATTAGCGGGAGAGGGGGAGCAGTTCTTC.

This CDR3 is CASSPWYSTDLNEQFF. The CDR3 DNA reads as TGCGCCAGCAGCCCATGGTACTCCACAGACCTCAATGAGCAGTTCTTC. This sequence joins TRBV5-1 and TRBJ2-1; D call uncertain. V was shortened by 4 bases and J by 6 bases, with 20 bases between the two germline ends. Germline CDR1 is SGHRS and CDR2 is YFSETQ. This CDR3 region has 16 residues.

In its sample, this clonotype was seen many times. The chain joins TRBV6-5 to TRBJ2-3; tentatively, D is TRBD2 (5 bases). Germline V gene sequence: CDR1 MNHEY, CDR2 SVGAGI. CDR3 length: 15 amino acids. The V end was cut by 2 bases, the J end by 1 base, with 10 bases between. The CDR3 bases are TGTGCCAGCAGTTACAGGCTAGCAGGCACAGATACGCAGTATTTT. Encoded protein: CASSYRLAGTDTQYF.

This clonotype showed up many times. V gene TRBV29-1 combines with J gene TRBJ2-5; no firm D call. V was trimmed by 5 bases and J by 0 bases, leaving 7 bases between them. Germline values: CDR1 SQVTM, CDR2 ANQGSEA. This CDR3 is 12 amino acids long. The CDR3 reads CSVQQDQETQYF. CDR3 bases: TGCAGCGTTCAGCAGGACCAAGAGACCCAGTACTTC.

Worth noting for this clonotype: The conserved final phenylalanine or tryptophan is absent from the CDR3, which likely points to a read error. This sequence joins TRBV29-1 and TRBJ1-4; 8 nucleotides align to TRBD1. In germline, CDR1 is SQVTM, CDR2 ANQGSEA. This CDR3 contains 18 residues. This CDR3 reads CGVAQGAHPDLTNEKLFI. CDR3 coding DNA: TGCGGCGTTGCCCAGGGGGCCCACCCGGATTTGACTAATGAAAAACTGTTTATT.

V usage is TRBV6-6 and J usage is TRBJ1-4, with 10 bases fitting TRBD1. J was trimmed by 7 bases and V by 5 bases; bases with no gene match: 7. The germline V gene has CDR1 MNHNY and CDR2 SVGAGI (reference sequence). This CDR3 spans 15 amino acids. CDR3 DNA: TGTGCCAGCAGTGGAGGGGGACAGGGGTTTGAAAAACTGTTTTTT. This translates into CASSGGGQGFEKLFF.

This chain uses TRBV6-5 with TRBJ1-2, with D possibly matching TRBD1 (5 bases). Looked up from germline, CDR1 is MNHEY and CDR2 is SVGAGI. The CDR3 runs 13 residues. V dropped 7 bases and J dropped 4 bases, with 13 bases sitting between them. The DNA for the CDR3 is TGTGCCAGCACTCCCACCGGGGGCTATGGCTACACCTTC. Protein sequence: CASTPTGGYGYTF.

This clonotype has more than one count but fewer than ten. This chain joins TRBV6-1 and TRBJ2-7; weak D call: TRBD1 (6 bases). Germline values: CDR1 MNHNS, CDR2 SASEGT. The germline V and J ends were trimmed by 4 bases and 7 bases, with 14 bases remaining between them. The CDR3 length is 13 residues. The CDR3 loop reads CASSARTGREQYF. The CDR3 DNA is TGTGCCAGCAGTGCACGAACAGGGAGAGAGCAGTACTTC.

J is TRBJ1-2 and V is TRBV6-5, with TRBD1 matching over 9 bases. This CDR3 is 13 amino acids long. V gave up 6 bases and J gave up 7 bases; unmatched junction bases: 6. The germline V gene encodes CDR1 MNHEY and CDR2 SVGAGI. CDR3 in amino acids: CASRKTGGSGYTF. As DNA, the CDR3 is TGTGCCAGCAGGAAGACAGGGGGAAGTGGCTACACCTTC.

There are many counts of this clonotype. J is TRBJ1-5 and V is TRBV29-1; perhaps TRBD1 as D (6 bases). Germline loops: CDR1 SQVTM, CDR2 ANQGSEA. CDR3 length: 13 residues. Between the trimmed V and J ends, which lost 5 bases and 1 base, there was a span of 9 bases. CDR3 DNA sequence: TGCAGCGTTCAAGGACAGAGCAATCAGCCCCAGCATTTT. Amino acids: CSVQGQSNQPQHF.

The gene calls are TRBV2 and TRBJ1-1; D call uncertain. V gave up 3 bases and J gave up 0 bases, with 11 bases separating them. CDR3 length: 15 amino acids. CDR1 and CDR2 from the germline V gene are SNHLY and FYNNEI. This chain's CDR3 is CASSEAGLMNTEAFF. The DNA of the CDR3 is TGTGCCAGCAGTGAGGCGGGCCTAATGAACACTGAAGCTTTCTTT.